This TCR beta chain was recorded in a study of blood T cell repertoires in COVID-19. In the study overall: Italy, Spain and the United States were the sources of the convalescent and acute COVID-19 samples.

Authors' data handling: Estimated nucleated cell counts came from reference gene primer amplification. Sequencing was performed with immunoSEQ multiplex PCR; in TCRdb, only in-frame clones are kept and a portion is missing. V and J calls and clone size are as listed in that table; D and trimming were resolved from the DNA. The profile shows about 15,000 clones, about 87% of them singletons. The sample comprised peripheral blood. This sequence originates from a human donor in a cohort sampled during active COVID-19.

The CDR3 spells CASSSYLSNEQYF. The CDR3 DNA reads as TGTGCCAGCAGTTCCTACCTTTCCAACGAGCAGTACTTC. The chain couples TRBV12-3 or TRBV12-4 to TRBJ2-7; D unresolved. CDR3 size: 13 residues. Trimming shortened V by 4 bases and J by 5 bases, and 12 bases separated the two germline ends.